A selection of T cell receptor beta chains follows, all from one sample in a study of CD4 T cells in relation to SARS-CoV-2 and coronaviruses. This table comes from immunoSEQ multiplex PCR, and its TCRdb copy is limited to in-frame clones, with some not included. Altogether about 65,000 clones are present, about 89% being singletons, with the ten largest covering more than 1.5%. The sequenced sample was memory CD4+ T cells from PBMCs. The receptors shown here come from a human donor in good health. CDR3s include the opening cysteine and the closing phenylalanine or tryptophan. The D gene is left open where the match is weak. Only part of the rows carry a size: once, few, many, or a class if the clone is expanded.

V: TRBV29-1
size: .
D: .
J: TRBJ2-5
CDR3: CSTGGRKQETQYF
DNA: TGCAGCACTGGAGGGAGAAAACAAGAGACCCAGTACTTC

V: TRBV19
size: .
D: TRBD2
J: TRBJ2-3
CDR3: CASSVTGTSGPDTQYF
DNA: TGTGCCAGTAGTGTCACCGGGACTAGCGGTCCGGATACGCAGTATTTT

V: TRBV12-3/TRBV12-4
size: .
D: .
J: TRBJ2-1
CDR3: CASSFQVVEQFF
DNA: TGTGCCAGCAGTTTTCAGGTCGTTGAGCAGTTCTTC

V: TRBV5-1
size: once
D: .
J: TRBJ2-7
CDR3: CASSLVVTATSYEQYF
DNA: TGCGCCAGCAGCTTGGTCGTGACAGCCACCTCCTACGAGCAGTACTTC

V: TRBV10-1
size: .
D: TRBD2
J: TRBJ2-1
CDR3: CASSRRSGGARFEQFF
DNA: TGCGCCAGCTCCCGACGAAGCGGGGGGGCTAGGTTTGAGCAGTTCTTC

V: TRBV24-1
size: once
D: TRBD1
J: TRBJ2-3
CDR3: CATSDSRDRDDTQYF
DNA: TGTGCCACCAGTGATTCCCGGGACAGGGACGATACGCAGTATTTT

V: TRBV5-1
size: .
D: TRBD1
J: TRBJ2-7
CDR3: CASSLAPMTGSPYEQYF
DNA: TGCGCCAGCAGCTTGGCCCCTATGACAGGGTCCCCCTACGAGCAGTACTTC

V: TRBV7-9
size: .
D: TRBD1
J: TRBJ2-7
CDR3: CASSFRGSSYEQYF
DNA: TGTGCCAGCAGCTTCAGGGGGTCTTCCTACGAGCAGTACTTC

V: TRBV5-4
size: .
D: TRBD1
J: TRBJ1-1
CDR3: CASSFRGGTEAFF
DNA: TGTGCCAGCAGCTTCAGGGGGGGGACTGAAGCTTTCTTT

V: TRBV18
size: .
D: .
J: TRBJ1-1
CDR3: CASSPGLLNTEAFF
DNA: TGTGCCAGCTCCCCCGGACTGTTGAACACTGAAGCTTTCTTT

V: TRBV25-1
size: few
D: .
J: TRBJ1-4
CDR3: CASRSMGGDEKLFF
DNA: TGTGCCAGCAGGAGCATGGGGGGAGACGAAAAACTGTTTTTT

V: TRBV2
size: .
D: .
J: TRBJ2-7
CDR3: CASSDPPGRAEQYF
DNA: TGTGCCAGCAGTGACCCCCCAGGGCGGGCCGAGCAGTACTTC

V: TRBV28
size: once
D: .
J: TRBJ1-4
CDR3: CASSNGGGPAFNEKLFF
DNA: TGTGCCAGCAGTAATGGTGGGGGGCCGGCTTTTAATGAAAAACTGTTTTTT

V: TRBV18
size: .
D: .
J: TRBJ1-2
CDR3: CASSPGYNYGYTF
DNA: TGTGCCAGCTCTCCCGGATATAACTATGGCTACACCTTC

V: TRBV11-2
size: .
D: TRBD2
J: TRBJ2-7
CDR3: CASSLNFGAGREDFYEQYF
DNA: TGTGCCAGCAGCTTAAATTTCGGTGCGGGGCGGGAGGACTTCTACGAGCAGTACTTC

V: TRBV6-1
size: .
D: TRBD2
J: TRBJ2-2
CDR3: CASSAGTSGGGGELFF
DNA: TGTGCCAGCAGTGCAGGGACTAGCGGGGGTGGCGGGGAGCTGTTTTTT

V: TRBV5-1
size: few
D: .
J: TRBJ1-2
CDR3: CASSLDGGAYGYTF
DNA: TGCGCCAGCAGCTTGGACGGGGGGGCCTATGGCTACACCTTC

V: TRBV29-1
size: .
D: TRBD2
J: TRBJ2-7
CDR3: CSVGMASGYEQYF
DNA: TGCAGCGTTGGGATGGCTAGCGGCTACGAGCAGTACTTC

V: TRBV5-1
size: .
D: TRBD2
J: TRBJ2-1
CDR3: CASSRSGASYNEQFF
DNA: TGCGCCAGCAGCCGTAGCGGGGCCTCCTACAATGAGCAGTTCTTC

V: TRBV11-2
size: .
D: TRBD1
J: TRBJ1-4
CDR3: CASSLDPETGAEKLFF
DNA: TGTGCCAGCAGCTTAGATCCGGAGACAGGGGCTGAAAAACTGTTTTTT

V: TRBV9
size: .
D: .
J: TRBJ1-1
CDR3: CASSVGGGEGNTEAFF
DNA: TGTGCCAGCAGCGTAGGCGGGGGCGAGGGGAACACTGAAGCTTTCTTT

V: TRBV5-1
size: .
D: .
J: TRBJ1-4
CDR3: CASSLLGRNEKLFF
DNA: TGCGCCAGCAGCTTGTTGGGACGCAATGAAAAACTGTTTTTT